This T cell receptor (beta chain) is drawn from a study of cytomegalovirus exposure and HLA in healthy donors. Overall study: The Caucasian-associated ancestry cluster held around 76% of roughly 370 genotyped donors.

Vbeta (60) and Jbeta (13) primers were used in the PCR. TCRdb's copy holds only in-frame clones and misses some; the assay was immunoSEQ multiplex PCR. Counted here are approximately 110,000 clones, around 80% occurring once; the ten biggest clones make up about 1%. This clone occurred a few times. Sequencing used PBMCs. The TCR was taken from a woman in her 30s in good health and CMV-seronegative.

This CDR3 reads CASSPRTWTKQETQYF. The CDR3 nucleotides are TGTGCCAGCTCACCTAGGACTTGGACTAAGCAAGAGACCCAGTACTTC. The chain carries TRBV18 and TRBJ2-5, with a possible D match to TRBD2 (6 bases). Trimming left V 3 bases short and J 2 bases short, with 16 bases between. The CDR3 sequence is 16 residues long. Germline CDR1 reads KGHSH; CDR2 reads LQKENI.